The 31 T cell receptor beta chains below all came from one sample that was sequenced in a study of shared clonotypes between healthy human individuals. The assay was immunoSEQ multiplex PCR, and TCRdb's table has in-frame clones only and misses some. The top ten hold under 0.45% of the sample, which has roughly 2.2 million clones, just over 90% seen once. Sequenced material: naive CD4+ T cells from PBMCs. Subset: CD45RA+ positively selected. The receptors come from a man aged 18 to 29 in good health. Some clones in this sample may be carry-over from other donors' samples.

CDR3 in amino acids: CASRRGAGEFTGELFF. The CDR3 region has the DNA TGTGCCAGCAGGCGAGGGGCAGGGGAATTCACCGGGGAGCTGTTTTTT. The chain has TRBV27 and TRBJ2-2; weak D call: TRBD1 (6 bases). The germline gives CDR1 MNHEY, CDR2 SMNVEV (reference sequence). This CDR3 has 16 amino acids. Trimming shortened V by 6 bases and J by 4 bases, and 18 bases separated the two germline ends.

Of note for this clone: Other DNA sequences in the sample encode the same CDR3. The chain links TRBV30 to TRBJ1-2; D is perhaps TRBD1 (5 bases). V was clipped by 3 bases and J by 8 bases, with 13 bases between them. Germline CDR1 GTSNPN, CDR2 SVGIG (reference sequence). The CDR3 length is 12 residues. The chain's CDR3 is CAWSGGRYGYTF. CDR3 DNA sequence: TGTGCCTGGAGCGGGGGGAGGTACGGCTACACCTTC.

For the CDR3, the DNA is TGTGCCAGCAGTTTATTCGGACAGGGGATAGTTGATGGGGCCAACGTCCTGACTTTC. This codes for CASSLFGQGIVDGANVLTF. The V and J genes are TRBV27 and TRBJ2-6; TRBD1 matches at 9 bases. CDR1 MNHEY and CDR2 SMNVEV come from the germline V gene (reference sequence). The V gene end was trimmed by 1 base and the J gene end by 3 bases; junction bases not matched to a gene: 10. The CDR3 is 19 residues long.

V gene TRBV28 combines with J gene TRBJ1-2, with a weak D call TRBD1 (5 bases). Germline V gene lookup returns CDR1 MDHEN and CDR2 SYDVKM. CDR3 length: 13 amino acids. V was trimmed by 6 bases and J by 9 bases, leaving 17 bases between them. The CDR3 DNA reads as TGTGCCAGCAGACTAGGGACCGGGCTCCGCTACACCTTC. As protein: CASRLGTGLRYTF.

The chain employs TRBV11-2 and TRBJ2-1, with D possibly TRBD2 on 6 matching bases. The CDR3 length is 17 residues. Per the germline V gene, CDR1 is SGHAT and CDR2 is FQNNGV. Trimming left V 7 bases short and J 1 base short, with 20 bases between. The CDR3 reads CASNLEGGGWSYNEQFF. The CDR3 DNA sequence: TGTGCCAGCAATCTGGAAGGTGGAGGGTGGTCCTACAATGAGCAGTTCTTC.

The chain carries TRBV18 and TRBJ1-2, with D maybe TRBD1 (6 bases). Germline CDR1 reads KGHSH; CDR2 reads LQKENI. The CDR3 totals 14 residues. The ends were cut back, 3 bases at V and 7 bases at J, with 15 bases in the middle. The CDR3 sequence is CASSPNADSGGYTF. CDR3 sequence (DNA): TGTGCCAGCTCACCCAACGCGGACAGTGGTGGCTACACCTTC.

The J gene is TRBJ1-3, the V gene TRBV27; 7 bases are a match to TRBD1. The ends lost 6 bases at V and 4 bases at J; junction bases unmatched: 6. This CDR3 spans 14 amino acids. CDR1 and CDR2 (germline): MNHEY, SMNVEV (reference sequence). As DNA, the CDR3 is TGTGCCAGCAGGGGAGGGGGCTCCGGAAACACCATATATTTT. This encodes CASRGGGSGNTIYF.

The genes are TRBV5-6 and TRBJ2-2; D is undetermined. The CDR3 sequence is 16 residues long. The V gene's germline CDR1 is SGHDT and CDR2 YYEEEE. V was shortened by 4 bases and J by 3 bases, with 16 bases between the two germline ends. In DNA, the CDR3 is TGTGCCAGCAGCCAAGATTCCTTCCGGGACACCGGGGAGCTGTTTTTT. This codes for CASSQDSFRDTGELFF.

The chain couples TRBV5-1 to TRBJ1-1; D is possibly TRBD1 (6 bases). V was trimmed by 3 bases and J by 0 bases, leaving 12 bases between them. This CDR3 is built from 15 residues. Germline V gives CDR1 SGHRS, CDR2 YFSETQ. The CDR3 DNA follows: TGCGCCAGCAGCTATGGACAGCTCATGAACACTGAAGCTTTCTTT. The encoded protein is CASSYGQLMNTEAFF.

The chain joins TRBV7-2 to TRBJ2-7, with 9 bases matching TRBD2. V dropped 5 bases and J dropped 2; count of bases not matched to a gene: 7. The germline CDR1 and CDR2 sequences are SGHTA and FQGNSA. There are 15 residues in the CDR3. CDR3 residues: CASSTSTSGTYEQYF. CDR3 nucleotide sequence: TGTGCCAGCAGCACCTCGACTAGCGGCACCTACGAGCAGTACTTC.

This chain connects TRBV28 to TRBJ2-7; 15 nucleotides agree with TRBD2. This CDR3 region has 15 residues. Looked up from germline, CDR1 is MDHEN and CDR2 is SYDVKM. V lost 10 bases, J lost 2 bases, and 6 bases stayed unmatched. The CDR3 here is CATGTSGRFPYEQYF. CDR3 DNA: TGTGCCACAGGGACTAGCGGGAGGTTCCCCTACGAGCAGTACTTC.

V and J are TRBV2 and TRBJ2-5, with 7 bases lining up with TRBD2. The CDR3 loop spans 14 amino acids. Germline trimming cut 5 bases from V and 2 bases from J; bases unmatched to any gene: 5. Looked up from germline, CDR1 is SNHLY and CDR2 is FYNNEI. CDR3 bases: TGTGCCAGCAGTTACCGGGACTATCAAGAGACCCAGTACTTC. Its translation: CASSYRDYQETQYF. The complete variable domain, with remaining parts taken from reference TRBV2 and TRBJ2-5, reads EPEVTQTPSHQVTQMGQEVILRCVPISNHLYFYWYRQILGQKVEFLVSFYNNEISEKSEIFDDQFSVERPDGSNFTLKIRSTKLEDSAMYFCASSYRDYQETQYFGPGTRLLVL.

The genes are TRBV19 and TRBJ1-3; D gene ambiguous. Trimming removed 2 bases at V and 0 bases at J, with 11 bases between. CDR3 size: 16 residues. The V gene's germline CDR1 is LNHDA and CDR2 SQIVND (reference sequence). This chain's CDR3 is CASSIIGALSGNTIYF. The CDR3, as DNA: TGTGCCAGTAGTATAATAGGTGCCCTCTCTGGAAACACCATATATTTT.

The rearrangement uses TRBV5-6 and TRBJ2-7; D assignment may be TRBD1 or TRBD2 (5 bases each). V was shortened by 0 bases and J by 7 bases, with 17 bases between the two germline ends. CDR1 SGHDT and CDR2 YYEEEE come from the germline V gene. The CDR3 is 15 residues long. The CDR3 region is CASSLADRTWGEQYF. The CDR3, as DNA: TGTGCCAGCAGCTTGGCCGATCGGACGTGGGGGGAGCAGTACTTC.

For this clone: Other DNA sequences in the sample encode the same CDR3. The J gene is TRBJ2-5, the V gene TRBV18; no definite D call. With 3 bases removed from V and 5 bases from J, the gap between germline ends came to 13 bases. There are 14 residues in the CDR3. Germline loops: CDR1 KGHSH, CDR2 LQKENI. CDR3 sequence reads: CASSPPGLRETQYF. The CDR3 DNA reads TGTGCCAGCTCACCGCCGGGCCTACGTGAGACCCAGTACTTC.

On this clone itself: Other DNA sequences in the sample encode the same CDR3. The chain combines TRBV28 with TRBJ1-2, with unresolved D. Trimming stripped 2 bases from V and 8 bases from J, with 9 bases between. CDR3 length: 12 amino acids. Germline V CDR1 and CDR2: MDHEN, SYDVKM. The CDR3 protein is CASSLIGYGYTF. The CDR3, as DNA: TGTGCCAGCAGTTTAATAGGTTACGGCTACACCTTC.

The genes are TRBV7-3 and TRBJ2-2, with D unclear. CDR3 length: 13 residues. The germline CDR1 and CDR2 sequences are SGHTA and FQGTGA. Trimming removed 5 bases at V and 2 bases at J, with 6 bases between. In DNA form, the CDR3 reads TGTGCCAGCAGCCCTGACAACACCGGGGAGCTGTTTTTT. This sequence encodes CASSPDNTGELFF.

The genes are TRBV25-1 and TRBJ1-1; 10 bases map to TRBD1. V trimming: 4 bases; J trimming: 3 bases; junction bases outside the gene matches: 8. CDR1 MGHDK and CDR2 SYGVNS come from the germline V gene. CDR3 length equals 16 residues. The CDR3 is CASSGGQGNWDTEAFF. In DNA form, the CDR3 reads TGTGCCAGCAGTGGGGGACAGGGGAATTGGGACACTGAAGCTTTCTTT.

The CDR3 coding sequence is TGTGCCAGCAGTGGGGGTTCTAGCACAGATACGCAGTATTTT. Its translation is CASSGGSSTDTQYF. The V and J genes are TRBV5-4 and TRBJ2-3, with D possibly being TRBD1 or TRBD2 (5 bases each). This CDR3 spans 14 amino acids. Germline CDR1 reads SGHNT; CDR2 reads YYREEE (reference sequence). V was clipped by 5 bases and J by 0 bases, with 10 bases between them. The variable domain in full, completed from reference TRBV5-4 and TRBJ2-3, reads ETGVTQSPTHLIKTRGQQVTLRCSSQSGHNTVSWYQQALGQGPQFIFQYYREEENGRGNFPPRFSGLQFPNYSSELNVNALELDDSALYLCASSGGSSTDTQYFGPGTRLTVL.

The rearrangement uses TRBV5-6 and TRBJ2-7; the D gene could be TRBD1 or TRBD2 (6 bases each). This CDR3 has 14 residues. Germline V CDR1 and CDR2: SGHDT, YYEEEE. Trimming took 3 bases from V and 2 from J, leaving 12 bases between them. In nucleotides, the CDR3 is TGTGCCAGCAGCTCCGGAAGGGGGGCCTACGAGCAGTACTTC. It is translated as CASSSGRGAYEQYF.

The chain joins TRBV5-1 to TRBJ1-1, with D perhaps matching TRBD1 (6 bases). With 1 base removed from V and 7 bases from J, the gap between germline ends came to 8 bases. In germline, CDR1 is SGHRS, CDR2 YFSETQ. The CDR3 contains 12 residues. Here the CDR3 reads CASSLLQGEAFF. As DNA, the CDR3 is TGCGCCAGCAGCTTGCTACAGGGTGAAGCTTTCTTT.

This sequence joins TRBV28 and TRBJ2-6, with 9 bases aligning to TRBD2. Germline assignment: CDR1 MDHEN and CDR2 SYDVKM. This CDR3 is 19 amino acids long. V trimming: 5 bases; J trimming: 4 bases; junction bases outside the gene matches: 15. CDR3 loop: CASSPVVAGDSPGANVLTF. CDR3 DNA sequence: TGTGCCAGCAGTCCGGTAGTAGCGGGAGATTCCCCGGGGGCCAACGTCCTGACTTTC.

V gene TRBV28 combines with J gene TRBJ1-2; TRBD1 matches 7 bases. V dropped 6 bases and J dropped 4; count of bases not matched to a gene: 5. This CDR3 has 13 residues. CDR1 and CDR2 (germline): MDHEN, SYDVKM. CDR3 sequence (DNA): TGTGCCAGCAGGTCCGGGACAGTCTATGGCTACACCTTC. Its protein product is CASRSGTVYGYTF.

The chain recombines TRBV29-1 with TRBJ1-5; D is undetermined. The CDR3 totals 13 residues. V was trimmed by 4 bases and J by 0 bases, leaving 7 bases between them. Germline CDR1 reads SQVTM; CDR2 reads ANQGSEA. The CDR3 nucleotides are TGCAGCGTTGCCAGCGGTAGCAATCAGCCCCAGCATTTT. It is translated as CSVASGSNQPQHF.

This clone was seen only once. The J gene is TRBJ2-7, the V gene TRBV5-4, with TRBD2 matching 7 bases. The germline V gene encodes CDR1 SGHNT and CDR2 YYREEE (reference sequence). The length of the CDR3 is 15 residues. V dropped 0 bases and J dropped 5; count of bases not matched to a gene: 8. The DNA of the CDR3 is TGTGCCAGCAGCTTGGTTGTGGGAGGGCCTAACGAGCAGTACTTC. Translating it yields CASSLVVGGPNEQYF.

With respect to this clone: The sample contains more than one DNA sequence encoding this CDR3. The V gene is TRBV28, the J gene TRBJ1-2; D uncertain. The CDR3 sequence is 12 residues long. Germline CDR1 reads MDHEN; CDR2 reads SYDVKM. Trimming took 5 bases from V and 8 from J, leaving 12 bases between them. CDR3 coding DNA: TGTGCCAGCAGTCTTACCTCGGGGGGCTACACCTTC. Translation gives CASSLTSGGYTF.

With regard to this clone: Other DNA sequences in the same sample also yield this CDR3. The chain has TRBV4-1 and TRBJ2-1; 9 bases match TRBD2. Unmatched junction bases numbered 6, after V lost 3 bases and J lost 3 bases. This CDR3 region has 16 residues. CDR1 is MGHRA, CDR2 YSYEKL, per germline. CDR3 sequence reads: CASSQPRLAVYNEQFF. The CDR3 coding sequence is TGCGCCAGCAGCCAGCCAAGACTAGCGGTCTACAATGAGCAGTTCTTC.

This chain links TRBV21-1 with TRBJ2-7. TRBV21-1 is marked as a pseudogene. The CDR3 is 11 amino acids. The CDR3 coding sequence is TGTGCCAGCAAGGCTCGCTACGAGCAGTACTTC. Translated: CASKARYEQYF.

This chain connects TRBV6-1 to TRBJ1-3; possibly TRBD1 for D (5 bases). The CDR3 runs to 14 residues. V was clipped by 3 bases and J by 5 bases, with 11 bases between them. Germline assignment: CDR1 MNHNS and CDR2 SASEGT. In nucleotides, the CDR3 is TGTGCCAGCAGTGAGGGGCAGCTCCGAAACACCATATATTTT. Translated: CASSEGQLRNTIYF.

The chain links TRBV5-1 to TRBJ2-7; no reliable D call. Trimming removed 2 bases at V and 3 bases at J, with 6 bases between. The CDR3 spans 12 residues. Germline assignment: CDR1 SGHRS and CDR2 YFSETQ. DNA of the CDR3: TGCGCCAGCAGCTTTGGGAACTACGAGCAGTACTTC. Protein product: CASSFGNYEQYF.

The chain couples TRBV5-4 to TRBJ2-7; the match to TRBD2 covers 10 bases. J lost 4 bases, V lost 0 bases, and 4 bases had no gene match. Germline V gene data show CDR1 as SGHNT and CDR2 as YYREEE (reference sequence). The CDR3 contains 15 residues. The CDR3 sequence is CASSLGLAGEYEQYF. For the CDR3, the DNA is TGTGCCAGCAGCTTGGGACTAGCGGGTGAATACGAGCAGTACTTC.